The rows below give T cell receptor beta chains drawn from one sample of a study of T cells after yellow fever vaccination. TCRdb re-analysed the 5' RACE reads in MiXCR, keeping a single row per CDR3 protein. The sample records 350,000 or so distinct CDR3 sequences, approximately 8% being singletons. This material consisted of PBMCs, taken 35 to 50 days after the first yellow fever vaccination. The receptors here all came from a man between 18 and 29 years old who received the YFV17D yellow fever vaccine. The CDR3 runs from the conserved cysteine through the conserved F or W. Fields, in order: D gene, J gene, clone size, V gene, CDR3 length, CDR3 protein, CDR3 DNA. D genes are given only for firm matches. Size tells how often a clone was seen (once, few, many) or the class of an expanded clone, and some rows leave it out.

-	TRBJ2-3	-	TRBV4-1	17	CASSHGRARLRTDTQYF	TGCGCCAGCAGCCATGGTCGGGCCCGACTTCGCACAGATACGCAGTATTTT
-	TRBJ1-2	few	TRBV20-1	13	CSASADSHYGYTF	TGCAGTGCTTCAGCCGACTCCCACTATGGCTACACCTTC
-	TRBJ2-5	-	TRBV13	12	CASSQGKRTQYF	TGTGCCAGCAGTCAGGGGAAGAGAACCCAGTACTTC
-	TRBJ1-5	-	TRBV12-3/TRBV12-4	15	CASSPRGVLNQPQHF	TGTGCCAGCAGCCCCCGGGGGGTCCTCAATCAGCCCCAGCATTTT
-	TRBJ2-1	few	TRBV5-6	13	CASSLVGVNEQFF	TGTGCCAGCAGCTTGGTGGGGGTCAATGAGCAGTTCTTC
TRBD2	TRBJ2-3	-	TRBV10-3	17	CAISDAGTSRRTDTQYF	TGTGCCATCAGTGACGCCGGGACTAGCAGACGCACAGATACGCAGTATTTT
-	TRBJ1-1	few	TRBV5-1	18	CASSLEAPGGDMNTEAFF	TGCGCCAGCAGCTTGGAAGCCCCGGGGGGTGACATGAACACTGAAGCTTTCTTT
-	TRBJ2-3	-	TRBV7-9	14	CASRGSGNTDTQYF	TGTGCCAGCAGGGGCAGCGGAAACACAGATACGCAGTATTTT
-	TRBJ2-7	-	TRBV12-3/TRBV12-4	13	CASSFGKTYEQYF	TGTGCCAGCAGTTTTGGGAAAACCTACGAGCAGTACTTC
TRBD1	TRBJ2-3	-	TRBV7-9	16	CASSYSGQGNADTQYF	TGTGCCAGCAGCTATTCTGGACAGGGGAATGCGGATACGCAGTATTTT
-	TRBJ2-4	-	TRBV16	21	CASSQSIGGRRDNFKPDIQYF	TGTGCCAGCAGCCAATCGATAGGTGGCCGCCGGGACAACTTTAAACCGGACATTCAGTACTTC
-	TRBJ1-6	-	TRBV19	16	CASRIVHGSYNSPLHF	TGTGCCAGTAGGATCGTCCATGGATCCTATAATTCACCCCTCCACTTT
TRBD1	TRBJ2-1	-	TRBV24-1	12	CATSDWTGVQFF	TGTGCCACCAGTGATTGGACAGGGGTGCAGTTCTTC
TRBD1	TRBJ2-4	few	TRBV5-1	15	CASSPGQAGLNIQYF	TGCGCCAGCAGCCCGGGACAGGCTGGATTAAACATTCAGTACTTC
-	TRBJ2-1	many	TRBV12-3/TRBV12-4	11	CASNPGHEQFF	TGTGCCAGCAACCCGGGTCATGAGCAGTTCTTC
-	TRBJ2-5	-	TRBV5-4	12	CASSDLDRTQYF	TGTGCCAGCAGCGACCTAGACAGGACCCAGTACTTC
TRBD1	TRBJ2-1	few	TRBV5-6	12	CASSWTGNEQFF	TGTGCCAGCAGCTGGACAGGGAATGAGCAGTTCTTC
-	TRBJ2-7	few	TRBV12-3/TRBV12-4	14	CASSLYEGNYEQYF	TGTGCCAGCAGTTTATACGAAGGGAACTACGAGCAGTACTTC
TRBD1	TRBJ1-6	many	TRBV12-3/TRBV12-4	17	CASRRDRGRSYNSPLHF	TGTGCCAGCAGGAGAGACAGGGGGCGATCCTATAATTCACCCCTCCACTTT
-	TRBJ1-1	few	TRBV5-1	13	CASSFSGAYEAFF	TGCGCCAGCAGCTTTTCGGGGGCCTATGAAGCTTTCTTT
-	TRBJ1-2	-	TRBV18	14	CASSPYSESYGYTF	TGTGCCAGCTCACCATACAGCGAGAGCTATGGCTACACCTTC
-	TRBJ1-5	-	TRBV11-2	14	CASSGRASNQPQHF	TGTGCCAGCAGCGGGAGGGCGAGCAATCAGCCCCAGCATTTT
-	TRBJ1-4	few	TRBV5-1	15	CASSPGVLTNEKLFF	TGCGCCAGCAGCCCAGGGGTATTGACTAATGAAAAACTGTTTTTT
-	TRBJ1-3	few	TRBV7-9	14	CASSWPGQGNTIYF	TGTGCCAGCAGCTGGCCGGGACAAGGAAACACCATATATTTT
TRBD2	TRBJ2-5	-	TRBV7-9	15	CASSFQTSELQTQYF	TGTGCCAGCAGCTTCCAGACTAGCGAGTTACAGACCCAGTACTTC
-	TRBJ2-1	few	TRBV4-3	16	CASSQDRGLRGNEQFF	TGCGCCAGCAGCCAAGATCGAGGGCTACGAGGGAATGAGCAGTTCTTC